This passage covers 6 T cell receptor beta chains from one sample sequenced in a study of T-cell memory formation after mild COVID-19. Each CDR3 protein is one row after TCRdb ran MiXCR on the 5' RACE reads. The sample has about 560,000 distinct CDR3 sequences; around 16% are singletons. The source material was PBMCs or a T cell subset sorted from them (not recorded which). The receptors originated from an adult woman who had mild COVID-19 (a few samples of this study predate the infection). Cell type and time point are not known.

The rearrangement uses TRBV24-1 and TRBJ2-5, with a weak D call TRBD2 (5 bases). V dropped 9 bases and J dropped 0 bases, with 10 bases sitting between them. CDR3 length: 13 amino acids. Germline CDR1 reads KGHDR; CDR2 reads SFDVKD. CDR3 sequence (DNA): TGTGCCACCGAGAGGGCGTACCAAGAGACCCAGTACTTC. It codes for CATERAYQETQYF.

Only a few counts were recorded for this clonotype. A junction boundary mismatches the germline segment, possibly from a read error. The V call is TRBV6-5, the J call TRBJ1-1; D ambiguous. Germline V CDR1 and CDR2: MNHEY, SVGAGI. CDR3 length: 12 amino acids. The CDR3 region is CASSDSGIEAFF. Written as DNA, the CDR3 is TGTGCCAGCAGTGACTCGGGTATTGAAGCTTTCTTT.

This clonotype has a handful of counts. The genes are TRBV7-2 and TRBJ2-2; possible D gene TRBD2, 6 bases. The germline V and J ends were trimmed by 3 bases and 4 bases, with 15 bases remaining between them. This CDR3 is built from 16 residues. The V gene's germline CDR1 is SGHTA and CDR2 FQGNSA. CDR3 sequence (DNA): TGTGCCAGCAGCTTGGTCGGGAGTGCGGGCACCGGGGAGCTGTTTTTT. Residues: CASSLVGSAGTGELFF.

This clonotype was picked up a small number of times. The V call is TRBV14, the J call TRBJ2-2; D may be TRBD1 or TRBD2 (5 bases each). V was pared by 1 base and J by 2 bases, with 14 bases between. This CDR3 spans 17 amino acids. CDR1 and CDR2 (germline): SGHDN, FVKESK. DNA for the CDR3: TGTGCCAGCAGCCAAGTAACCGGGACCCACAACACCGGGGAGCTGTTTTTT. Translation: CASSQVTGTHNTGELFF. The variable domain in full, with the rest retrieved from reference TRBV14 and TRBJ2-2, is EAGVTQFPSHSVIEKGQTVTLRCDPISGHDNLYWYRRVMGKEIKFLLHFVKESKQDESGMPNNRFLAERTGGTYSTLKVQPAELEDSGVYFCASSQVTGTHNTGELFFGEGSRLTVL.

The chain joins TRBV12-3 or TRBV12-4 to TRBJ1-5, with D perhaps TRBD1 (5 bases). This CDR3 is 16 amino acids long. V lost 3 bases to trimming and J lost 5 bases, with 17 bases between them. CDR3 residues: CASSFPPAGTHQPQHF. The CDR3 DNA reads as TGTGCCAGCAGTTTCCCCCCCGCAGGGACCCATCAGCCCCAGCATTTT.

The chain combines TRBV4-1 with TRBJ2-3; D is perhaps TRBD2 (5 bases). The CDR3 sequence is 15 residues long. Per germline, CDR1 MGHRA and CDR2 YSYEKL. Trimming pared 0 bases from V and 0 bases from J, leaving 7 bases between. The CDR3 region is CASSQDGGSTDTQYF. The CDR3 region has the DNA TGCGCCAGCAGCCAAGATGGCGGGAGCACAGATACGCAGTATTTT.